The 5 T cell receptor beta chains below come from one sample, sequenced in a study of neurological immune-mediated disorders. TCRdb ran MiXCR on the 5' RACE reads and lists one entry per CDR3 protein. The profile covers over 35,000 distinct CDR3 sequences, with 2% to 2.5% appearing a single time and around 10% taken by the ten largest. The specimen sequenced was PBMCs. The receptors derive from a man aged 25-45 years with multiple sclerosis.

This clonotype was counted many times. The chain links TRBV7-9 to TRBJ2-2; weak D call: TRBD2 (5 bases). The CDR3 consists of 14 residues. Per germline, CDR1 SEHNR and CDR2 FQNEAQ (reference sequence). Deletions cut 5 bases from V and 8 bases from J, with 15 bases between. The CDR3 sequence is CASSLSRRSGELFF. CDR3 bases: TGTGCCAGCAGCCTTTCGCGGAGGTCAGGGGAGCTGTTTTTT.

In this sample, this clonotype turned up many times. This chain links TRBV6-2 or TRBV6-3 with TRBJ1-5; D is possibly TRBD1 (6 bases). The CDR3 length is 16 residues. Germline V gene data show CDR1 as MNHEY and CDR2 as SVGEGT. V lost 5 bases, J lost 5 bases, and 19 bases lay in between. The CDR3: CASSIHQGIVDQPQHF. The CDR3, as DNA: TGTGCCAGCAGTATCCACCAGGGGATAGTGGATCAGCCCCAGCATTTT.

This clonotype was seen repeatedly, ten times or more. Here the CDR3 reads CASSLGSRVDNQPQHF. CDR3 DNA sequence: TGTGCCAGCAGCTTAGGGAGCCGGGTGGACAATCAGCCCCAGCATTTT. The genes are TRBV7-8 and TRBJ1-5; D unresolved. V was pared by 1 base and J by 3 bases, with 13 bases between. The CDR3 sequence is 16 residues long. From germline, CDR1 is SGHVS and CDR2 FQNEAQ.

This clonotype has at least ten counts. The chain joins TRBV7-9 to TRBJ2-5; D uncertain. This CDR3 comprises 14 residues. Trimming left V 2 bases short and J 5 bases short, with 12 bases between. Germline V CDR1 and CDR2: SEHNR, FQNEAQ (reference sequence). Written as DNA, the CDR3 is TGTGCCAGCAGCTTATTCGGCAGAGAGGAGACCCAGTACTTC. This sequence encodes CASSLFGREETQYF. The full variable domain, its missing parts supplied by reference TRBV7-9 and TRBJ2-5, is DTGVSQNPRHKITKRGQNVTFRCDPISEHNRLYWYRQTLGQGPEFLTYFQNEAQLEKSRLLSDRFSAERPKGSFSTLEIQRTEQGDSAMYLCASSLFGREETQYFGPGTRLLVL.

This clonotype was seen ten or more times. The chain is built from TRBV6-5 and TRBJ1-1; D remains unclear. The CDR3 spans 13 residues. V shed 0 bases and J shed 0 bases, with 2 bases lying between them. Germline V gene sequence: CDR1 MNHEY, CDR2 SVGAGI. The CDR3 nucleotides read TGTGCCAGCAGTTACTCGATGAACACTGAAGCTTTCTTT. Its translation: CASSYSMNTEAFF.